This T cell receptor (beta chain) was sequenced in a study of T cells in Graves' hyperthyroidism and ophthalmopathy. The V gene's germline CDR1 is MNHNS and CDR2 SASEGT. There are 12 residues in the CDR3. The V and J ends lost 7 bases and 6 bases respectively, with 10 bases between them. The TCR beta CDR3 regions underwent amplification using RNA transcripts as the source. The HTBI primer set drove a first-round RT-PCR of the TCR CDR3. TCRdb reprocessed the multiplex PCR reads via MiXCR and lists one record per CDR3 protein. Here the sample spans approximately 400,000 distinct CDR3 sequences, around 13% being singletons.

The sequenced material came from blood. This TCR came from a woman in her thirties with Graves' ophthalmopathy. The chain recombines TRBV6-1 with TRBJ1-5, with D unresolved. CDR3 sequence: CASNPRGQPQHF. CDR3 in DNA: TGTGCCAGCAACCCCAGAGGTCAGCCCCAGCATTTT.